The T cell receptor (beta chain) described here comes from a study of cytomegalovirus exposure and HLA in healthy donors. Looking at the study overall: Later analysis reported that the approximately 120 validation repertoires shared the platform of the 600 to 750 first-cohort repertoires. Study-wide results and limits: Reports credit the classifier with highly specific, highly sensitive diagnosis of cytomegalovirus status. Investigators reported 150 to 200 TCR beta chains as tied to cytomegalovirus.

Germline CDR1 SNHLY, CDR2 FYNNEI. V dropped 7 bases and J dropped 3; count of bases not matched to a gene: 11. The CDR3 loop spans 18 amino acids. On this clone itself: Its antigen is unidentified.

Measured with immunoSEQ multiplex PCR; TCRdb has only the in-frame clones, and not every one. The data show around 74,000 clones, around four fifths seen once. The TCR was taken from a man aged 25-45 years in good health and CMV-seronegative. Sequenced: PBMCs. The chain joins TRBV2 to TRBJ2-6, with 11 bases aligning to TRBD2. CDR3 DNA: TGTGCCAGCATTTGGGAACTAGCGGGAGATCTTGGGGCCAACGTCCTGACTTTC. It specifies CASIWELAGDLGANVLTF.